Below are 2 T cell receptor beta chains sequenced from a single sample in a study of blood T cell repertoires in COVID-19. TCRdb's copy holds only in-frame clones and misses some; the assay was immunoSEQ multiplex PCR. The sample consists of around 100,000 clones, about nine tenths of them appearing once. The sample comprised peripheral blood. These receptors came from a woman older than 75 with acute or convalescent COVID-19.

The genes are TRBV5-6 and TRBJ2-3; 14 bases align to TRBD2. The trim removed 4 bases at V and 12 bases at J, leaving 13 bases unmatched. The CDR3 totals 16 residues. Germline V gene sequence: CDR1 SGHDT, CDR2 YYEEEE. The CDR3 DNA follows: TGTGCCAGCAGCCCGCAACCGGGACTAGCGGGAGTAGCCCAGTATTTT. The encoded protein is CASSPQPGLAGVAQYF.

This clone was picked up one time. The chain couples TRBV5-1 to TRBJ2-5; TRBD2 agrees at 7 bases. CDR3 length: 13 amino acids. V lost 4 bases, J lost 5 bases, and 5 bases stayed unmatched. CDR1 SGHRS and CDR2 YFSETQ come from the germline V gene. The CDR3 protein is CASSAGVQETQYF. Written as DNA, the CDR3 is TGCGCCAGCAGCGCGGGAGTTCAGGAGACCCAGTACTTC.